The entry below describes one TCR beta chain. As yet, its antigen is unknown. Library preparation for TCR beta used quantitative 5'-RACE with molecular barcodes. Each CDR3 protein gets one entry after TCRdb re-called the 5' RACE reads with MiXCR. The top ten hold roughly 42% of the sample, which has 200,000 to 250,000 distinct CDR3 sequences, approximately 20% seen once. The data originate from a study of CD8 T cells in ankylosing spondylitis. Study-level findings and limits: One TCR beta motif, made up of under ten highly homologous variants, appeared characteristic of ankylosing spondylitis blood. Prior work had noted some motif variants in reactive arthritis blood and synovial fluid. It was reported that disease-linked clones were significantly enriched in matched ankylosing spondylitis synovial fluid. Disease-associated clones were CD8+ and fairly uncommon in peripheral blood.

This CDR3 contains 16 residues. V gave up 3 bases and J gave up 3 bases; unmatched junction bases: 7. Germline CDR1 and CDR2: LNHDA and SQIVND (reference sequence). The V gene is TRBV19, the J gene TRBJ2-2; 7 bases map to TRBD2. This clonotype was obtained from a male donor with ankylosing spondylitis. The source material was blood, either unsorted or a sorted T cell fraction (not recorded which). For the CDR3, the DNA is TGTGCCAGTAGTATGTCCGCGGGGGTCTACACCGGGGAGCTGTTTTTT. This sequence encodes CASSMSAGVYTGELFF.